The T cell receptor beta chain under discussion was sequenced for a study of T-cell reconstitution after alpha-beta-depleted transplantation in children. Study findings and constraints: By about two months after transplant, alpha-beta T cells reportedly arose from several hundred graft clones that had expanded. By one year post-transplant, T-cell counts and diversity largely arose from T cells that were newly produced. Certain patients had high TCRbeta diversity at day 60, and it came from recipient T cells and thymic progenitors that survived.

The CDR3 sequence is 15 residues long. Deletions cut 0 bases from V and 1 base from J, with 7 bases between. The germline gives CDR1 WSHSY, CDR2 SAAADI. For this clonotype: Its antigen is still unknown.

Unique molecular identifiers were incorporated into the prepared TCRbeta library. TCRdb recomputed calls from the PCR reads with MiXCR, one row per CDR3 protein. The table records about 440,000 distinct CDR3 sequences, 43% of them present only once. This chain uses TRBV10-2 with TRBJ2-1; D is uncertain. The sequence came from a girl aged 2 to 9 with aplastic anemia, due to receive a stem cell transplant. Sequenced material: PBMCs, taken before TCRalphabeta/CD19-depleted stem cell transplant. CDR3 region: CASSESQGSYNEQFF. The CDR3 bases are TGCGCCAGCAGTGAGTCACAAGGGTCCTACAATGAGCAGTTCTTC.